The source of this T cell receptor (beta chain) is a study of cytomegalovirus exposure and HLA in healthy donors. Use of 60 Vbeta and 13 Jbeta primers characterized the PCR. Profiling relied on immunoSEQ multiplex PCR, and the TCRdb table lists in-frame clones only, not all of them. The sample table includes under 65,000 clones. The CDR3 consists of 12 residues. Trimming pared 0 bases from V and 3 bases from J, leaving 6 bases between. Germline V lookup: CDR1 GTSNPN, CDR2 SVGIG (reference sequence). The chain has TRBV30 and TRBJ2-7; D uncertain. The specimen was PBMCs. The TCR comes from a woman aged 35 to 49 in good health and CMV-seronegative. CDR3 nucleotides: TGTGCCTGGAGTGTATCGGGCTACGAGCAGTACTTC. Translating gives CAWSVSGYEQYF.